This paragraph covers one T cell receptor beta chain sequence. The sample is drawn from a study of blood T cell repertoires in COVID-19. Study overall: Spain, Italy and the United States supplied samples that represented acute and convalescent COVID-19. In each case, the material was cDNA or gDNA derived from T cells, B-cell-depleted T cells, or PBMCs.

The CDR3 is 15 amino acids. The junction had 4 bases not matched to a gene; V was cut back by 5 bases and J by 4 bases. Germline assignment: CDR1 SNHLY and CDR2 FYNNEI. Source study methods: Estimation of nucleated cell counts was performed using reference gene primer amplification. Libraries were prepared by immunoSEQ multiplex PCR; TCRdb keeps only in-frame clonotypes and omits some of them. That table is the source of V, J and clone size, and D and trimming were worked out from the DNA. This table holds roughly 200,000 clones, 70% to 90% found once. This receptor was identified in a man aged 55 to 69 with acute or convalescent COVID-19. The sequencing sample was made of peripheral blood. The chain has TRBV2 and TRBJ1-5, with 11 bases lining up with TRBD1. CDR3 DNA sequence: TGTGCCAGCAGTTCCGGGACAGGGGGTAATCAGCCCCAGCATTTT. Amino acids: CASSSGTGGNQPQHF.